These T cell receptor beta chains were read from a single sample in a study of Graves' ophthalmopathy and Graves' hyperthyroidism. TCRdb re-called the multiplex PCR reads with MiXCR, one entry per CDR3 protein. The sample consists of 450,000 to 600,000 distinct CDR3 sequences, about two fifths of them appearing once. Sequencing was performed on peripheral blood or thyroid tissue (not recorded which). Source of these receptors: an adult man with Graves' hyperthyroidism. CDR3s include the opening cysteine and the closing phenylalanine or tryptophan. Fields, in order: D gene, clone size, V gene, J gene, CDR3 DNA, CDR3 protein. The D gene is left open where the match is weak. A clone size is listed for some rows: how often the clone was seen (once, few, many), or a class if it is expanded.

.	.	TRBV29-1	TRBJ2-1	TGCAGCGTGGGAACGGGACAAAAAACGAATGGGCAGTTCTTC	CSVGTGQKTNGQFF
.	many	TRBV7-2	TRBJ1-2	TGTGCCAGCAGCGCAAACTCAGGGAACTATGGCTACACCTTC	CASSANSGNYGYTF
.	many	TRBV6-6	TRBJ1-4	TGTGCCAGCAGTCGTCAGGGGCAGGGTAATGAAAAACTGTTTTTT	CASSRQGQGNEKLFF
.	many	TRBV20-1	TRBJ1-2	TGCAGTGCTAGAGATCTGAAGGAGGGGTCAGGCTATGGCTACACCTTC	CSARDLKEGSGYGYTF
TRBD1	many	TRBV28	TRBJ2-7	TGTGCCAGCAGTGCCATCGGACAGGGGAATTACGAGCAGTACTTC	CASSAIGQGNYEQYF
TRBD1	.	TRBV9	TRBJ2-7	TGTGCCAGCAGCGTGGGCCGGGACAGGGGCTACGAGCAGTACTTC	CASSVGRDRGYEQYF
TRBD1	many	TRBV19	TRBJ2-7	TGTGCCAGTAGTATGTGGACAGGGGAATACGAGCAGTACTTC	CASSMWTGEYEQYF
.	many	TRBV19	TRBJ1-1	TGTGCCAGTAGTCCCCGGACCGAGAACACTGAAGCTTTCTTT	CASSPRTENTEAFF
.	many	TRBV6-1	TRBJ1-2	TGTGCCAGCAGTCTCTCTGCAATCTATGGCTACACCTTC	CASSLSAIYGYTF
TRBD1	.	TRBV7-9	TRBJ1-2	TGTGCCAGCAGCTTGTCGACAGGGAAAGGCTATGGCTACACCTTC	CASSLSTGKGYGYTF
.	.	TRBV20-1	TRBJ2-5	TGCAGTGCTAGTCGTGGCAGGGACGATCAGCCCCAGTACTTC	CSASRGRDDQPQYF
.	.	TRBV25-1	TRBJ2-7	TGTGCTCCGCGAGGCGGTTCCTACGAGCAGTACTTC	CAPRGGSYEQYF
TRBD2	many	TRBV5-8	TRBJ2-7	TGTGCCAGCAGCGGGCCGGGACTAACTTCCTACGAGCAGTACTTC	CASSGPGLTSYEQYF
TRBD1	.	TRBV7-2	TRBJ1-4	TGTGCCAGCAGCTTCAACGCGCATTCAGGGGGGGGGTCCAATGAAAAACTGTTTTTT	CASSFNAHSGGGSNEKLFF
.	few	TRBV28	TRBJ2-7	TGTGCCAGCAGTTTCGATGGTGCCGAGCAGTACTTC	CASSFDGAEQYF
.	few	TRBV5-1	TRBJ1-1	TGCGCCAGCAGCTTACAGGCGTCCAACACTGAAGCTTTCTTT	CASSLQASNTEAFF
TRBD1	few	TRBV28	TRBJ1-4	TGTGCCAGCAGTGGACAGGGGGGGAATGAAAAACTGTTTTTT	CASSGQGGNEKLFF
TRBD1	many	TRBV20-1	TRBJ1-5	TGCAGTGCTAGTAGGGGGACAGGGGGAAATCAGCCCCAGCATTTT	CSASRGTGGNQPQHF
.	.	TRBV7-9	TRBJ2-7	TGTGCCAGCTCACCAAAGGACGTTCTAACCTACGAGCAGTACTTC	CASSPKDVLTYEQYF
.	many	TRBV7-6	TRBJ1-1	TGTGCCAGCAGCTTTAATTCGGGTTTGGCCGGGGAAGCTTTCTTT	CASSFNSGLAGEAFF
.	.	TRBV24-1	TRBJ2-3	TGTGCCACCAGTGACCCCGGGGTTGCAGATACGCAGTATTTT	CATSDPGVADTQYF
.	few	TRBV5-1	TRBJ2-2	TGCGCCAGCAGCTTGGATTGGGGCACCGGGGAGCTGTTTTTT	CASSLDWGTGELFF
.	.	TRBV10-3	TRBJ2-7	TGTGCCAGCAGTGAAGCATCACTGGGGAGAGGAGGGTACGAGCAGTACTTC	CASSEASLGRGGYEQYF
TRBD1	few	TRBV5-1	TRBJ1-1	TGCGCCAGCAGCTTGGAGACACCGGGACAGACGAGCAACACTGAAGCTTTCTTT	CASSLETPGQTSNTEAFF
.	many	TRBV7-8	TRBJ1-6	TGTGCCAGCAGCTTATACAGGGTTTCACCCCTCCACTTT	CASSLYRVSPLHF
.	many	TRBV6-5	TRBJ1-5	TGTGCCAGCAGCCCTCTGGGAGGGAGCGGCAATCAGCCCCAGCATTTT	CASSPLGGSGNQPQHF
.	.	TRBV29-1	TRBJ1-4	TGCAGCGTTGAGCGGGGCAATGAAAAACTGTTTTTT	CSVERGNEKLFF
TRBD2	.	TRBV7-2	TRBJ2-1	TGTGCCAGCAGACCAAGGGGACTAGCGGGGTCCAATGAGCAGTTCTTC	CASRPRGLAGSNEQFF
TRBD1	.	TRBV14	TRBJ2-4	TGTGCCAGCAGCCCACGGACAGGGGTTGGGAACATTCAGTACTTC	CASSPRTGVGNIQYF
TRBD1	many	TRBV6-5	TRBJ1-2	TGTGCCAGCAGAATACCCGGGACAGGGAATGGCTACACCTTC	CASRIPGTGNGYTF
.	many	TRBV6-6	TRBJ2-7	TGTGCCAGCAGCCGAACCGAGGAGCAGTACTTC	CASSRTEEQYF
.	.	TRBV6-2/TRBV6-3	TRBJ1-5	TGTGCCAGCAGTTACTTGGGGATCAATCAGCCCCAGCATTTT	CASSYLGINQPQHF
.	.	TRBV7-9	TRBJ1-1	TGTGCCAGCAGCTTCCGGGACGGCCATGAAGCTTTCTTT	CASSFRDGHEAFF
.	.	TRBV5-6	TRBJ2-5	TGTGCCAGCAGCAGAATCAGGGCAGGGATTAACGGGGAGACCCAGTACTTC	CASSRIRAGINGETQYF
.	.	TRBV27	TRBJ2-7	TGTGCCAGCAGTTTAAAGGGACCGTCGAGACCCTACGAGCAGTACTTC	CASSLKGPSRPYEQYF
.	many	TRBV11-3	TRBJ1-1	TGTGCCAGCAGCGAAGCGGGAGCCGAGAACACTGAAGCTTTCTTT	CASSEAGAENTEAFF
.	.	TRBV29-1	TRBJ2-1	TGCGGCGTCATGGCGGGTGTTTACAATGAGCAGTTCTTC	CGVMAGVYNEQFF
.	few	TRBV7-9	TRBJ1-2	TGTGCCAGCAGCCAAGACGCCTTTCCGGAAACTAACTATGGCTACACCTTC	CASSQDAFPETNYGYTF
.	.	TRBV7-9	TRBJ2-2	TGTGCCAGCAGCTCGGGACAGCTGTTTTTT	CASSSGQLFF
TRBD1	few	TRBV7-2	TRBJ1-4	TGTGCCAGCACCCATGCTCTCGGGACAGGGGCTTCTGGACTGTTTTTT	CASTHALGTGASGLFF